One T cell receptor (beta chain) is described in this entry. V shed 6 bases, J shed 2 bases, and the junction held 9 bases outside the gene matches. The CDR3 runs to 15 residues. Germline V gives CDR1 SNHLY, CDR2 FYNNEI. This entry belongs to a study of blood T cell repertoires in COVID-19. Profiled with immunoSEQ multiplex PCR; TCRdb holds only in-frame clones, not every one. The sample includes roughly 56,000 clones, 90% of them seen just once. This sequence originates from a man between 60 and 75 years old with active COVID-19. Material for sequencing was peripheral blood. This chain links TRBV2 with TRBJ2-7; 8 bases map to TRBD2. The CDR3 DNA is TGTGCCAGCAGAGCCCTAGCGGGCGTAACCTACGAGCAGTACTTC. Translated: CASRALAGVTYEQYF.